These 5 T cell receptor beta chains came from one sample sequenced in a study of regulatory T cells in long-lasting Graves disease. The time point here: newly diagnosed GD, antithyroid drugs for less than 3 months. Researchers made the TCR library from RNA that was extracted from PBMCs. Relying on iRepertoire HTBI primers and Arm-PCR of CDR3 regions, the team built TCR beta libraries. TCRdb passed the multiplex PCR reads through MiXCR, listing each CDR3 protein once. The sample consists of 530,000 or so distinct CDR3 sequences, roughly 15% of them appearing once. The same data also contributed to another study, on T cells in Graves' hyperthyroidism and ophthalmopathy.

The sample was peripheral blood mononuclear cells (PBMCs), taken at new diagnosis, from a patient treated with antithyroid drugs. The receptor source for this set is a man in his late teens or twenties with Graves disease.

This chain links TRBV14 with TRBJ1-2; maybe TRBD1 (5 bases). Deletions cut 1 base from V and 8 bases from J, with 17 bases between. This CDR3 is built from 15 residues. Germline CDR1 and CDR2: SGHDN and FVKESK. For the CDR3, the DNA is TGTGCCAGCAGCCAAGTCGGGGCCTACGGTAGGGGCTACACCTTC. It is translated as CASSQVGAYGRGYTF.

This clonotype was recorded at least ten times. The chain combines TRBV7-3 with TRBJ2-1, with 9 bases that match TRBD2. Germline V lookup: CDR1 SGHTA, CDR2 FQGTGA. The CDR3 is 16 residues long. With 5 bases clipped from V and 4 bases from J, the junction kept 9 bases outside the gene matches. CDR3 coding DNA: TGTGCCAGCAGCCCGGCCGGGCGGGAGGGGTACAATGAGCAGTTCTTC. Amino acids: CASSPAGREGYNEQFF.

J is TRBJ1-4 and V is TRBV15; D might be TRBD1 (5 bases). Germline loops: CDR1 LNHNV, CDR2 YYDKDF (reference sequence). The CDR3 covers 15 residues. The germline V and J ends were trimmed by 1 base and 7 bases, with 13 bases remaining between them. The CDR3 region is CATSRASQGTEKLFF. The CDR3 DNA is TGTGCCACCAGCAGAGCCTCCCAGGGTACTGAAAAACTGTTTTTT.

The gene calls are TRBV20-1 and TRBJ2-5, with a possible D match to TRBD1 (5 bases). The CDR3 loop spans 14 amino acids. With 0 bases removed from V and 4 bases from J, the gap between germline ends came to 12 bases. Germline CDR1 DFQATT, CDR2 SNEGSKA (reference sequence). CDR3 protein: CSARDSRAGETQYF. CDR3 nucleotide sequence: TGCAGTGCTAGAGACTCCAGGGCTGGAGAGACCCAGTACTTC.

This sequence joins TRBV6-2 or TRBV6-3 and TRBJ1-1; D is uncertain. The CDR3 is made up of 15 amino acids. V was clipped by 6 bases and J by 7 bases, with 21 bases between them. Germline CDR1 is MNHEY and CDR2 is SVGEGT. CDR3 residues: CASRPGREGRSEAFF. CDR3 DNA sequence: TGTGCCAGCAGGCCTGGCCGGGAGGGCCGGAGTGAAGCTTTCTTT.